The 30 T cell receptor beta chains below all came from one sample that was sequenced in a study of cytomegalovirus exposure and HLA in healthy donors listed by TCRdb under 2017. Library creation used the immunoSEQ multiplex PCR assay. A mixture of 60 forward primers for TCR Vbeta segments and 13 reverse primers for TCR Jbeta segments was used in the multiplex PCR. TCRdb mirrors the immuneACCESS table, restricted to in-frame sequences. Some clones are absent from its copies; in checked studies, under half trace to an unresolved V gene, and the reason for the others is unknown. Present in this sample are about 150,000 clones, about three quarters of which were seen just once. The ten most abundant clones make up 1.3% to 1.5% of the sample. The sequencing input was PBMCs. These receptor sequences come from a woman in her twenties or thirties in good health and CMV-seronegative.

The chain employs TRBV5-5 and TRBJ1-1; 9 bases agree with TRBD1. CDR1 is SGHKS and CDR2 is YYEKEE in the germline V gene (reference sequence). The CDR3 loop spans 16 amino acids. V shed 1 base and J 4 bases; nucleotides not matched to a gene: 8. In DNA, the CDR3 is TGTGCCAGCAGCTTGACAACAGGGGGCGGGAGCACTGAAGCTTTCTTT. Its translation is CASSLTTGGGSTEAFF.

This clone occurred a few times. The chain joins TRBV9 to TRBJ2-1; TRBD2 aligns across 10 bases. The CDR3 has 15 residues. J was trimmed by 7 bases and V by 0 bases; bases with no gene match: 4. Germline CDR1 and CDR2: SGDLS and YYNGEE. This CDR3 is CASSVEAGGGNEQFF. Written as DNA, the CDR3 is TGTGCCAGCAGCGTAGAAGCGGGGGGGGGTAATGAGCAGTTCTTC.

The V and J genes are TRBV2 and TRBJ1-1; D is possibly TRBD1 (6 bases). Germline CDR1 SNHLY, CDR2 FYNNEI. Between the trimmed V and J ends, which lost 6 bases and 5 bases, there was a span of 16 bases. The CDR3 has 14 residues. The chain's CDR3 is CASRGRGGRTEAFF. The CDR3 DNA sequence: TGTGCCAGCAGGGGCCGCGGGGGGCGGACTGAAGCTTTCTTT.

This chain links TRBV6-1 with TRBJ2-3; D gene unclear. The germline V gene has CDR1 MNHNS and CDR2 SASEGT. This CDR3 is 13 amino acids long. The V gene lost 7 bases and the J gene lost 2 bases, with 10 bases spanning the gap. Here the CDR3 DNA reads TGTGCCAGCACCTCAGTCAACACAGATACGCAGTATTTT. Its translation is CASTSVNTDTQYF.

The rearrangement uses TRBV12-5 and TRBJ1-1; 7 bases agree with TRBD1. This CDR3 is 14 amino acids long. Trimming removed 3 bases from V and 5 bases from J; junction bases left unmatched: 6. CDR1 and CDR2 (germline): LGHNT, FRNRAP. CDR3 DNA: TGTGCTAGTGGTTTCCGGCAGGGGGAAACTGAAGCTTTCTTT. Translation: CASGFRQGETEAFF.

DNA for the CDR3: TGTGCCAGCAGTGAAAGGAGTCGTGGGACTGAAGCTTTCTTT. Translation: CASSERSRGTEAFF. The rearrangement joins TRBV6-1 to TRBJ1-1; D not resolved. The CDR3 spans 14 residues. The germline V gene has CDR1 MNHNS and CDR2 SASEGT. Trimming took 2 bases from V and 5 from J, leaving 12 bases between them.

The genes are TRBV9 and TRBJ2-3; D is ambiguous. This CDR3 region has 14 residues. V was shortened by 3 bases and J by 6 bases, with 14 bases between the two germline ends. Germline V CDR1 and CDR2: SGDLS, YYNGEE. The CDR3 reads CASSEPPARDTQYF. The CDR3 DNA follows: TGTGCCAGCAGCGAACCTCCCGCTAGGGATACGCAGTATTTT.

The chain combines TRBV7-9 with TRBJ2-3; 8 nucleotides line up with TRBD1. The CDR3 is 15 amino acids. The V and J ends lost 4 bases and 3 bases, in that order; junction bases with no gene match: 6. The V gene's germline CDR1 is SEHNR and CDR2 FQNEAQ (reference sequence). Here the CDR3 DNA reads TGTGCCAGCAGCTCCGGACAGGGTAGGACAGATACGCAGTATTTT. This codes for CASSSGQGRTDTQYF. The full variable domain, completed using reference TRBV7-9 and TRBJ2-3, is DTGVSQNPRHKITKRGQNVTFRCDPISEHNRLYWYRQTLGQGPEFLTYFQNEAQLEKSRLLSDRFSAERPKGSFSTLEIQRTEQGDSAMYLCASSSGQGRTDTQYFGPGTRLTVL.

The chain recombines TRBV7-9 with TRBJ1-1; D not resolved. The CDR3 covers 11 residues. The germline CDR1 and CDR2 sequences are SEHNR and FQNEAQ (reference sequence). Trimming cost V 4 bases and J 8 bases, with 8 bases left between them. The CDR3 sequence: CASSSPGEAFF. The CDR3 DNA is TGTGCCAGCAGCTCTCCGGGGGAAGCTTTCTTT.

The genes are TRBV11-2 and TRBJ1-1, with D possibly being TRBD1 (5 bases). This CDR3 is built from 14 residues. V gave up 3 bases and J gave up 1 base, with 9 bases separating them. CDR1 and CDR2 (germline): SGHAT, FQNNGV. CDR3 coding DNA: TGTGCCAGCAGCTTTGGGGGGAAGAACACTGAAGCTTTCTTT. This encodes CASSFGGKNTEAFF.

The rearrangement links TRBV28 to TRBJ2-3; D is possibly TRBD1 (6 bases). In germline, CDR1 is MDHEN, CDR2 SYDVKM. This CDR3 contains 15 residues. The germline V and J ends were trimmed by 6 bases and 6 bases, with 19 bases remaining between them. DNA for the CDR3: TGTGCCAGCAGCCGAAGGGGGAAGGGTGATGATACGCAGTATTTT. Its translation: CASSRRGKGDDTQYF.

For the CDR3, the DNA is TGTGCCAGTAGTATAGGACAGGGGACTGAAGCTTTCTTT. Translating gives CASSIGQGTEAFF. This chain connects TRBV19 to TRBJ1-1; the match to TRBD1 covers 8 bases. This CDR3 has 13 residues. J lost 5 bases, V lost 1 base, and 0 bases had no gene match. In germline, CDR1 is LNHDA, CDR2 SQIVND (reference sequence).

The table lists this clone with a few counts. V usage is TRBV5-1 and J usage is TRBJ2-5; 11 bases match TRBD2. Per the germline V gene, CDR1 is SGHRS and CDR2 is YFSETQ. Trimming took 0 bases from V and 2 from J; bases not matched to a gene: 3. This CDR3 has 16 amino acids. For the CDR3, the DNA is TGCGCCAGCAGCTTGGGAACTAGCGGGAGACAAGAGACCCAGTACTTC. It encodes CASSLGTSGRQETQYF.

J is TRBJ2-5 and V is TRBV11-2; the D gene is possibly TRBD2 (6 bases). The assigned J gene may be wrong: the sequence end matches TRBJ2-7 better. This CDR3 has 12 amino acids. In germline, CDR1 is SGHAT, CDR2 FQNNGV. CDR3 coding DNA: TGTGCCAGCAGCTTAGGGGGGGTCGAGCAGTACTTC. Protein: CASSLGGVEQYF.

V and J are TRBV6-1 and TRBJ1-4; weak D call: TRBD1 (5 bases). V gave up 7 bases and J gave up 5 bases, with 14 bases separating them. This CDR3 comprises 14 residues. Germline CDR1 and CDR2: MNHNS and SASEGT. CDR3 protein: CASTRGEGNEKLFF. CDR3 bases: TGTGCCAGCACCCGGGGGGAGGGGAATGAAAAACTGTTTTTT.

The V gene is TRBV4-1, the J gene TRBJ1-2, with 7 bases identical to TRBD1. CDR1 is MGHRA and CDR2 is YSYEKL in the germline V gene. Trimming removed 1 base from V and 7 bases from J; junction bases left unmatched: 15. This CDR3 has 17 residues. CDR3 sequence: CASSQAWGQRFRGGYTF. The CDR3 nucleotides are TGCGCCAGCAGCCAAGCTTGGGGACAGCGATTTAGGGGTGGCTACACCTTC.

The chain employs TRBV5-4 and TRBJ2-6; D perhaps matches TRBD1 (5 bases). From germline, CDR1 is SGHNT and CDR2 YYREEE (reference sequence). V lost 2 bases and J 0 bases, leaving 6 bases between the germline ends. This CDR3 is built from 15 residues. This CDR3 reads CASSFRVSGANVLTF. The CDR3 region has the DNA TGTGCCAGCAGCTTCAGGGTCTCTGGGGCCAACGTCCTGACTTTC.

The chain recombines TRBV18 with TRBJ2-3, with 8 bases matching TRBD1. Per germline, CDR1 KGHSH and CDR2 LQKENI. The CDR3 covers 15 residues. J was trimmed by 1 base and V by 6 bases; bases with no gene match: 6. Here the CDR3 DNA reads TGTGCCAGCTCCTCAGGGGGCGCAGGCACAGATACGCAGTATTTT. This codes for CASSSGGAGTDTQYF.

The chain carries TRBV27 and TRBJ1-1; 8 bases are a match to TRBD1. Germline CDR1 and CDR2: MNHEY and SMNVEV (reference sequence). This CDR3 region has 15 residues. J gave up 4 bases and V 7 bases, and 11 bases lay outside the gene matches. Written as DNA, the CDR3 is TGTGCCAGCACCCCCCGGACAGGGATTGGCACTGAAGCTTTCTTT. Translated, it gives CASTPRTGIGTEAFF.

The chain uses TRBV5-1 and TRBJ2-7; no clear D. Per germline, CDR1 SGHRS and CDR2 YFSETQ. CDR3 length: 13 amino acids. V lost 4 bases to trimming and J lost 6 bases, with 14 bases between them. The CDR3 region has the DNA TGCGCCAGCAGCCCTATACCGACGGGCGAGCAGTACTTC. This codes for CASSPIPTGEQYF.

The chain combines TRBV6-5 with TRBJ2-1; the match to TRBD2 covers 11 bases. The CDR3 spans 16 residues. The V gene end was trimmed by 0 bases and the J gene end by 5 bases; junction bases not matched to a gene: 3. Germline V gene lookup returns CDR1 MNHEY and CDR2 SVGAGI. Here the CDR3 DNA reads TGTGCCAGCAGTTACTCGCCGGGACTAGCGGACAATGAGCAGTTCTTC. Protein: CASSYSPGLADNEQFF.

The chain couples TRBV5-4 to TRBJ2-1; 9 bases are shared with TRBD2. Germline V CDR1 and CDR2: SGHNT, YYREEE (reference sequence). The CDR3 extends over 16 amino acids. The J segment lost 2 bases and the V segment lost 0 bases, leaving 3 bases of the junction unmatched. CDR3 in amino acids: CASSLAVAGAYNEQFF. CDR3 in DNA: TGTGCCAGCAGCTTGGCCGTAGCGGGGGCCTACAATGAGCAGTTCTTC.

This chain uses TRBV5-1 with TRBJ2-5; D is possibly TRBD1 (6 bases). From germline, CDR1 is SGHRS and CDR2 YFSETQ. The germline V and J ends were trimmed by 3 bases and 5 bases, with 17 bases remaining between them. This CDR3 has 15 residues. This chain's CDR3 is CASSSEAGVWETQYF. CDR3 coding DNA: TGCGCCAGCAGCTCCGAGGCAGGGGTATGGGAGACCCAGTACTTC.

V gene TRBV5-6 combines with J gene TRBJ2-1; 7 bases agree with TRBD2. Trimming took 2 bases from V and 5 from J; bases not matched to a gene: 7. Germline V gives CDR1 SGHDT, CDR2 YYEEEE. CDR3 size: 15 residues. The CDR3 loop reads CASSFWGGNDNEQFF. The CDR3, as DNA: TGTGCCAGCAGCTTTTGGGGGGGGAACGACAATGAGCAGTTCTTC.

The V and J genes are TRBV7-9 and TRBJ1-4; 7 bases line up with TRBD1. The germline V gene has CDR1 SEHNR and CDR2 FQNEAQ (reference sequence). V gave up 3 bases and J gave up 8 bases; unmatched junction bases: 6. The CDR3 has 14 amino acids. CDR3 nucleotides: TGTGCCAGCAGCTTTACAGGGGCTTACGAAAAACTGTTTTTT. Protein: CASSFTGAYEKLFF.

V usage is TRBV28 and J usage is TRBJ1-5, with 9 positions matching TRBD1. The CDR3 extends over 14 amino acids. CDR1 is MDHEN and CDR2 is SYDVKM in the germline V gene. J lost 7 bases, V lost 6 bases, and 7 bases had no gene match. DNA of the CDR3: TGTGCCAGCAGCCCTGGACAGGGGACACAGCCCCAGCATTTT. Translated, it gives CASSPGQGTQPQHF.

V and J are TRBV5-6 and TRBJ2-2; 15 nucleotides align to TRBD2. The germline CDR1 and CDR2 sequences are SGHDT and YYEEEE. The CDR3 has 18 amino acids. With V trimmed by 3 bases and J by 5 bases, 8 bases remained unmatched. The CDR3 region is CASSYGLAGGPWTGELFF. CDR3 in DNA: TGTGCCAGCAGCTACGGACTAGCGGGGGGGCCTTGGACCGGGGAGCTGTTTTTT.

The chain carries TRBV7-2 and TRBJ2-1; TRBD1 might be the D (6 bases). Trimming removed 5 bases from V and 13 bases from J, with 15 bases in between. Germline V gene data show CDR1 as SGHTA and CDR2 as FQGNSA. The CDR3 spans 12 residues. The CDR3 DNA is TGTGCCAGCAGCCCCAGAGGACAGCTTCAGTTCTTC. It codes for CASSPRGQLQFF. The full variable domain, in which reference TRBV7-2 and TRBJ2-1 provide the parts outside the CDR3, is GAGVSQSPSNKVTEKGKDVELRCDPISGHTALYWYRQSLGQGLEFLIYFQGNSAPDKSGLPSDRFSAERTGGSVSTLTIQRTQQEDSAVYLCASSPRGQLQFFGPGTRLTVL.

This clone was recorded a few times. The chain uses TRBV7-2 and TRBJ2-5; maybe TRBD1 (6 bases). Germline V gene lookup returns CDR1 SGHTA and CDR2 FQGNSA. The CDR3 length is 14 residues. The V end was cut by 4 bases, the J end by 3 bases, with 12 bases between. CDR3 nucleotides: TGTGCCAGCAGCTCATCCACAGGGAAAGAGACCCAGTACTTC. Protein sequence: CASSSSTGKETQYF.

Notes on this clone: Mismatch with germline at one junction end may stem from a read error. The chain recombines TRBV5-1 with TRBJ2-6, with 8 nucleotides matching TRBD1. The germline V gene has CDR1 SGHRS and CDR2 YFSETQ. There are 15 residues in the CDR3. CDR3 loop: CASSGTGTGANGLTF. The CDR3 nucleotides are TGCGCCAGCAGCGGGACAGGCACTGGGGCCAACGGCCTGACTTTC. Supplemented by reference TRBV5-1 and TRBJ2-6, the full variable domain reads KAGVTQTPRYLIKTRGQQVTLSCSPISGHRSVSWYQQTPGQGLQFLFEYFSETQRNKGNFPGRFSGRQFSNSRSEMNVSTLELGDSALYLCASSGTGTGANGLTFGAGSRLTVL.